The rows below give T cell receptor beta chains drawn from one sample of a study of T cell responses to AZD1222 COVID-19 vaccine. Libraries were prepared by immunoSEQ multiplex PCR; TCRdb keeps only in-frame clonotypes and omits some of them. There are under 120,000 clones in the sample; around 94% occur only once, and about 2.2% lies in the top ten. Sequences were derived from peripheral blood, sampled on day 0 of AZD1222 vaccination. The origin of the receptors is an adult in good health. Both conserved end residues are part of each CDR3. Each record gives: D gene, clone size, V gene, J gene, CDR3 protein, CDR3 DNA. D genes are given only for firm matches. Clone size is shown for a subset of rows, as once, few, many or a class of expanded clone.

NA	NA	TRBV5-1	TRBJ2-7	CASSLEGTHYEQYF	TGCGCCAGCAGCTTGGAGGGGACACACTACGAGCAGTACTTC
NA	NA	TRBV30	TRBJ1-5	CAWSAGNNQPQHF	TGTGCCTGGAGTGCGGGGAACAATCAGCCCCAGCATTTT
TRBD1	NA	TRBV28	TRBJ1-5	CASSLRGRGNQPQHF	TGTGCCAGCAGTTTAAGGGGGCGCGGCAATCAGCCCCAGCATTTT
NA	NA	TRBV5-1	TRBJ2-3	CASSLASGHADTQYF	TGCGCCAGCAGCTTGGCATCTGGACATGCAGATACGCAGTATTTT
NA	NA	TRBV5-4	TRBJ2-1	CASRSIGNNEQFF	TGTGCCAGCAGGTCGATCGGGAACAATGAGCAGTTCTTC
TRBD1	NA	TRBV6-5	TRBJ2-3	CASIRDRPQDTQYF	TGTGCCAGCATACGGGACAGACCACAGGATACGCAGTATTTT
NA	NA	TRBV10-3	TRBJ1-5	CAIRQVGGPQHF	TGTGCCATCAGACAAGTCGGAGGGCCCCAGCATTTT
NA	NA	TRBV12-3/TRBV12-4	TRBJ1-2	CASGQGASGYTF	TGTGCCAGCGGGCAAGGGGCGTCTGGCTACACCTTC
TRBD2	NA	TRBV18	TRBJ2-1	CATVTSGTYNEQFF	TGTGCCACCGTTACTAGCGGGACCTACAATGAGCAGTTCTTC
NA	once	TRBV5-4	TRBJ2-7	CASSLGQASYEQYF	TGTGCCAGCAGCTTGGGACAGGCGTCCTACGAGCAGTACTTC
TRBD1	NA	TRBV2	TRBJ1-2	CASSEWDRPRYTF	TGTGCCAGCAGTGAGTGGGACAGGCCCCGATACACCTTC
NA	NA	TRBV7-9	TRBJ1-5	CASSLVSADSNQPQHF	TGTGCCAGCAGCTTAGTTTCAGCGGATAGCAATCAGCCCCAGCATTTT
NA	few	TRBV2	TRBJ2-2	CASSETTGGGGELFF	TGTGCCAGCAGTGAAACTACAGGTGGCGGCGGGGAGCTGTTTTTT